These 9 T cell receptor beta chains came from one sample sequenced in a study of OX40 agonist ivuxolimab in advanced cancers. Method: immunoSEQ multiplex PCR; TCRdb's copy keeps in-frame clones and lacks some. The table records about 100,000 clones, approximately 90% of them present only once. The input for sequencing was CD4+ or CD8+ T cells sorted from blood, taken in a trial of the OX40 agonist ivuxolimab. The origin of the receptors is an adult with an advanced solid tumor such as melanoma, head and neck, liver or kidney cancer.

CDR3 region: CASSNRDRRLFF. The CDR3 DNA follows: TGTGCCAGCAGTAACCGGGACAGGCGACTGTTTTTT. The rearrangement links TRBV6-5 to TRBJ1-4, with 8 nucleotides matching TRBD1. Germline V gives CDR1 MNHEY, CDR2 SVGAGI. The junction had 6 bases not matched to a gene; V was cut back by 5 bases and J by 13 bases. The CDR3 runs to 12 residues.

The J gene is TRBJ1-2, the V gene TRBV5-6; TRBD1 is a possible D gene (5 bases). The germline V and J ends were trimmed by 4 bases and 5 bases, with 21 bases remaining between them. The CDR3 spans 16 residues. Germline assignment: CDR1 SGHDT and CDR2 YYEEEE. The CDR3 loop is CASSLLMGPKTYGYTF. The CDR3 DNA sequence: TGTGCCAGCAGCCTTCTGATGGGACCTAAAACGTATGGCTACACCTTC.

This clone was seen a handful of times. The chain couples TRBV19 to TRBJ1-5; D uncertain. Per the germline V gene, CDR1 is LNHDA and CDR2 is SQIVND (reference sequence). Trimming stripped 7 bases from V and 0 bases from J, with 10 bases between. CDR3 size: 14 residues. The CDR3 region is CASTWDHSNQPQHF. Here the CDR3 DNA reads TGTGCCAGTACGTGGGATCATAGCAATCAGCCCCAGCATTTT.

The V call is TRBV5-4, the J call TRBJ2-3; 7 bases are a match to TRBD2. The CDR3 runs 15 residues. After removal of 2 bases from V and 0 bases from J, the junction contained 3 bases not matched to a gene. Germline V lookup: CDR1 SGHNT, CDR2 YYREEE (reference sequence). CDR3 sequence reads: CASSFGGSSTDTQYF. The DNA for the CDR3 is TGTGCCAGCAGCTTCGGCGGGAGCAGCACAGATACGCAGTATTTT.

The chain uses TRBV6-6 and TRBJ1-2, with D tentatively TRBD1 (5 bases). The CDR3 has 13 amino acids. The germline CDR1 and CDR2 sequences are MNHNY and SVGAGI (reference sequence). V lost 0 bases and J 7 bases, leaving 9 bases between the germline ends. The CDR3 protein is CASSYSGESGYTF. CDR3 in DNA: TGTGCCAGCAGTTACTCGGGGGAGAGTGGCTACACCTTC.

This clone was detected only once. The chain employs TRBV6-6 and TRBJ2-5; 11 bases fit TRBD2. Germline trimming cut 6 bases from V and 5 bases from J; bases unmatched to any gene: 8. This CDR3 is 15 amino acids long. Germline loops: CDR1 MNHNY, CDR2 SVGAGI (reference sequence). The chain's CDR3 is CASRLLAGGPETQYF. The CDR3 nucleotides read TGTGCCAGCAGACTTCTAGCGGGAGGTCCCGAGACCCAGTACTTC.

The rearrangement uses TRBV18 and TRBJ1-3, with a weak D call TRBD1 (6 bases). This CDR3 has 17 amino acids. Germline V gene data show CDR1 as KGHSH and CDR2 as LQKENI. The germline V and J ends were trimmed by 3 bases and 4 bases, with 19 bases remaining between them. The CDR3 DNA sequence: TGTGCCAGCTCACCTATCAGGGCACAGGGATCGGGAAACACCATATATTTT. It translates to CASSPIRAQGSGNTIYF. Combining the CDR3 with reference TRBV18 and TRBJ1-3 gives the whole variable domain NAGVMQNPRHLVRRRGQEARLRCSPMKGHSHVYWYRQLPEEGLKFMVYLQKENIIDESGMPKERFSAEFPKEGPSILRIQQVVRGDSAAYFCASSPIRAQGSGNTIYFGEGSWLTVV.

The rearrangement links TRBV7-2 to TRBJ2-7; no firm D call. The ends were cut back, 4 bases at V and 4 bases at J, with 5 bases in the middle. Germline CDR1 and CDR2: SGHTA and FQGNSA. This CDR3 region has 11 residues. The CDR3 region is CASSSFYEQYF. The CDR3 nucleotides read TGTGCCAGCAGCTCCTTTTACGAGCAGTACTTC.

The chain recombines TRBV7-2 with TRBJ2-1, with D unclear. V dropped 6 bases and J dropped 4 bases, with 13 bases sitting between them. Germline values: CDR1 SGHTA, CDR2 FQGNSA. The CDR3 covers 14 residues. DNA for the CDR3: TGTGCCAGCAGGGTGGACCTAGGGTACAATGAGCAGTTCTTC. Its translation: CASRVDLGYNEQFF.